This is a list of T cell receptor beta chains from one sample in a study of cytomegalovirus exposure and HLA in healthy donors. Libraries were prepared by immunoSEQ multiplex PCR; TCRdb keeps only in-frame clonotypes and omits some of them. The table lists around 250,000 clones, 80% to 85% of them singletons. Source material: PBMCs. These receptors originate from a woman aged 55 to 70 in good health and CMV-seropositive. CDR3s include the opening cysteine and the closing phenylalanine or tryptophan. A D gene is named only where the DNA matches it firmly. Clone size is shown for a subset of rows, as once, few, many or a class of expanded clone.

>TRBV11-2|TRBD1|NA|TRBJ1-2
TGTGCCAGCAGCTTTCAGGGGGCAAACTATGGCTACACCTTC
CASSFQGANYGYTF
>TRBV7-9|TRBD2|NA|TRBJ2-7
TGTGCCAGCTTAGCGGGTGACTCCTACGAGCAGTACTTC
CASLAGDSYEQYF
>TRBV5-1|NA|few|TRBJ1-5
TGCGCCAGCAGCTTGGAGGGGGGCAATCAGCCCCAGCATTTT
CASSLEGGNQPQHF
>TRBV10-3|NA|NA|TRBJ1-2
TGTGCCATCACCCCACAGGGTATGGATGGCTACACCTTC
CAITPQGMDGYTF
>TRBV5-4|TRBD2|NA|TRBJ2-7
TGTGCCAGCAGCTTGGGGACTAGCGGGCCCTCCTACAAGCAGTACTTC
CASSLGTSGPSYKQYF
>TRBV29-1|TRBD1|NA|TRBJ2-3
TGCAGCGTTGAAGGTGGGACAGCCAACACAGATACGCAGTATTTT
CSVEGGTANTDTQYF
>TRBV12-2|NA|NA|TRBJ1-1
TGTGCAAGTCGCTCTGCAGGGAAAGGGAACACTGAAGCTTTCTTT
CASRSAGKGNTEAFF
>TRBV7-9|TRBD2|NA|TRBJ2-1
TGTGCCAGCAGCCGGGAGGGTGAGCAGTTCTTC
CASSREGEQFF
>TRBV18|NA|NA|TRBJ2-4
TGTGCCAGCTCGACCGGGACAGCGGGCCCGTCCAAAAACATTCAGTACTTC
CASSTGTAGPSKNIQYF
>TRBV2|NA|NA|TRBJ2-7
TGTGCCAGCAGTGACCCCAGGGCCCCTATCGAGCAGTACTTC
CASSDPRAPIEQYF
>TRBV18|NA|once|TRBJ1-1
TGTGCCAGCTCACCACCTTCTGCCGGGAACACTGAAGCTTTCTTT
CASSPPSAGNTEAFF
>TRBV28|TRBD2|NA|TRBJ2-5
TGTGCCAGCAGCACTCGGACTAGCGGGAGGACCAAAGAGACCCAGTACTTC
CASSTRTSGRTKETQYF
>TRBV29-1|NA|NA|TRBJ2-7
TGCAGCGTTGGGACAACCTACGAGCAGTACTTC
CSVGTTYEQYF
>TRBV14|NA|NA|TRBJ2-7
TGTGCCAGCAGCCAAGCTTTGACTAGAGGTAACGAGCAGTACTTC
CASSQALTRGNEQYF
>TRBV5-1|TRBD1|NA|TRBJ2-2
TGCGCCAGCAGCTCACAGGGGGGCGGGGAGCTGTTTTTT
CASSSQGGGELFF
>TRBV7-9|NA|NA|TRBJ2-7
TGTGCCAGCAGCTTCCCAGGGGCCTTGAGTGAGCAGTACTTC
CASSFPGALSEQYF
>TRBV28|NA|NA|TRBJ1-1
TGTGCCACCTCCCGGGAGGGGAACACTGAAGCTTTCTTT
CATSREGNTEAFF
>TRBV10-2|TRBD1|few|TRBJ2-2
TGCGCCAGCAGTGAGAACAGGGGGGAGTGGACCGGGGAGCTGTTTTTT
CASSENRGEWTGELFF
>TRBV23-1|NA|NA|TRBJ2-4
TGCGCCAGCAGTCAATCGGGCGGTAGATATAAGGGGTCCCTAGCCAAAAACATTCAGTACTTC
CASSQSGGRYKGSLAKNIQYF
>TRBV19|TRBD2|NA|TRBJ2-3
TGTGCCAGTAGGACTAGCGGGAGACGGTTTATAGATACGCAGTATTTT
CASRTSGRRFIDTQYF
>TRBV28|NA|once|TRBJ1-1
TGTGCCAGCAGTCTAATGAACACTGAAGCTTTCTTT
CASSLMNTEAFF
>TRBV9|NA|once|TRBJ2-2
TGTGCCAGCAGCGTAGATTCAACCGGGGAGCTGTTTTTT
CASSVDSTGELFF
>TRBV29-1|NA|NA|TRBJ2-5
TGCAGCGTTGAACCGTCGTACCAAGAGACCCAGTACTTC
CSVEPSYQETQYF